The sequence of this T cell receptor beta chain was determined in a study of cytomegalovirus exposure and HLA in healthy donors. Primers included in the PCR were 60 Vbeta and 13 Jbeta primers. Assay used: immunoSEQ multiplex PCR; TCRdb lists only in-frame clones, some missing. The sample contains around 150,000 clones, roughly three quarters of which appear only once. The sample was PBMCs. This receptor was taken from a woman aged 40 to 50 in good health and CMV-seronegative.

As DNA, the CDR3 is TGTGCCGGGGGGGAGATTTCGGGGACGCAGTATTTT. Translating gives CAGGEISGTQYF. The chain employs TRBV5-4 and TRBJ2-3; 7 nucleotides agree with TRBD2. Germline lookup yields CDR1 SGHNT and CDR2 YYREEE (reference sequence). CDR3 length: 12 residues. V was clipped by 10 bases and J by 9 bases; unmatched bases: 11.